Sequencing of this T cell receptor (beta chain) was carried out in a study of T cells in Graves' hyperthyroidism and ophthalmopathy. This clonotype came up a few times. Template material for amplifying TCR beta CDR3 regions consisted of RNA transcripts. The primer set for the first-round RT-PCR of the TCR CDR3 was HTBI. TCRdb itself ran the multiplex PCR reads through MiXCR, one entry per CDR3 protein. The sample lists 500,000 to 800,000 distinct CDR3 sequences, around 15% occurring once. This CDR3 contains 19 residues. Germline V CDR1 and CDR2: LGHDT, YNNKEL (reference sequence). Unmatched junction bases numbered 6, after V lost 2 bases and J lost 0 bases.

Sequenced material: blood. This rearrangement joins TRBV3-1 to TRBJ2-1; 14 bases are a match to TRBD2. This sequence was found in a woman between 45 and 60 years old with Graves' ophthalmopathy. This CDR3 reads CASSQLRGTSGSSYNEQFF. Written as DNA, the CDR3 is TGTGCCAGCAGCCAACTAAGGGGGACTAGCGGGAGCTCCTACAATGAGCAGTTCTTC.